One and the same sample provided the 14 T cell receptor beta chains below, sequenced in a study of shared clonotypes between healthy human individuals (dated by TCRdb to about 2020). The library was obtained by the immunoSEQ multiplex PCR assay. TCRdb obtained this table from immuneACCESS and retained in-frame rearrangements with V and J assigned. These tables miss some clones; where compared with another copy, unresolved V genes account for less than half of the shortfall, and the remainder is unexplained. The sample table holds about 480,000 clones, of which nearly 80% were seen once. The biggest ten clones account for around 13% of the sample. The sequenced sample was PBMCs. The receptors shown here come from a middle-aged woman in good health. Some clones in this sample may be carry-over from other donors' samples.

Remarks on this clone: This sample includes further DNA sequences coding for the same CDR3. The J gene is TRBJ2-3, the V gene TRBV9; D gene uncertain. The CDR3 totals 13 residues. V was cut by 5 bases and J by 0 bases, with 7 bases left in between. Germline CDR1 reads SGDLS; CDR2 reads YYNGEE. The CDR3 is CASRDHSTDTQYF. In nucleotides, the CDR3 is TGTGCCAGCAGGGACCACAGCACAGATACGCAGTATTTT.

This clone has a handful of counts. The rearrangement links TRBV5-1 to TRBJ1-1; D might be TRBD1 (5 bases). The CDR3 runs to 12 residues. The germline V gene has CDR1 SGHRS and CDR2 YFSETQ. V was trimmed by 0 bases and J by 8 bases, leaving 8 bases between them. Written as DNA, the CDR3 is TGCGCCAGCAGCTTGGACGGGGGAGAAGCTTTCTTT. It codes for CASSLDGGEAFF.

Only a few counts were recorded for this clone. This sample includes further DNA sequences coding for the same CDR3. V and J are TRBV9 and TRBJ2-3; maybe TRBD2 (5 bases). Germline V gene sequence: CDR1 SGDLS, CDR2 YYNGEE. Deletions cut 0 bases from V and 2 bases from J, with 7 bases between. The CDR3 totals 14 residues. DNA of the CDR3: TGTGCCAGCAGCGTAGGGGGAGTCACAGATACGCAGTATTTT. Translated: CASSVGGVTDTQYF.

The J gene is TRBJ2-3, the V gene TRBV7-3; weak D call: TRBD2 (5 bases). The CDR3 sequence is 15 residues long. Germline V gives CDR1 SGHTA, CDR2 FQGTGA. The V and J ends lost 5 bases and 6 bases respectively, with 18 bases between them. Here the CDR3 DNA reads TGTGCCAGCAGCCCAAGGTCCAGACCGGGGGATACGCAGTATTTT. Translating gives CASSPRSRPGDTQYF.

The CDR3 nucleotides read TGTGCCAGTAGTAGGGGGGCCGGGACAGGGGCGAACACTGAAGCTTTCTTT. Translation: CASSRGAGTGANTEAFF. This sequence joins TRBV19 and TRBJ1-1; 10 nucleotides agree with TRBD1. Germline assignment: CDR1 LNHDA and CDR2 SQIVND (reference sequence). V lost 4 bases, J lost 1 base, and 9 bases stayed unmatched. This CDR3 region has 17 residues.

The rearrangement joins TRBV5-1 to TRBJ2-3, with D possibly TRBD2 on 6 matching bases. The germline V gene encodes CDR1 SGHRS and CDR2 YFSETQ. The CDR3 runs to 14 residues. Deletions cut 7 bases from V and 6 bases from J, with 18 bases between. The chain's CDR3 is CASRRADFRDTQYF. CDR3 coding DNA: TGCGCCAGCCGGAGGGCCGATTTCAGGGATACGCAGTATTTT.

A word on this clone: The sample contains more than one DNA sequence encoding this CDR3. The chain couples TRBV27 to TRBJ2-1; 7 bases fit TRBD2. CDR1 and CDR2 from the germline V gene are MNHEY and SMNVEV (reference sequence). The CDR3 has 12 residues. V shed 3 bases, J shed 7 bases, and the junction held 0 bases outside the gene matches. CDR3 protein: CASSLGGNEQFF. The CDR3 bases are TGTGCCAGCAGTTTGGGGGGGAATGAGCAGTTCTTC.

The chain is built from TRBV20-1 and TRBJ2-1, with 7 bases that match TRBD2. Germline V gives CDR1 DFQATT, CDR2 SNEGSKA (reference sequence). The CDR3 is 11 residues long. Germline trimming cut 4 bases from V and 8 bases from J; bases unmatched to any gene: 2. This CDR3 is CSATREDEQFF. The CDR3 coding sequence is TGCAGTGCTACACGGGAGGATGAGCAGTTCTTC.

V is TRBV5-1 and J is TRBJ2-5; D gene ambiguous. The germline gives CDR1 SGHRS, CDR2 YFSETQ. CDR3 length: 15 amino acids. Trimming took off 0 bases at V and 2 bases at J, with 11 bases between the two ends. DNA for the CDR3: TGCGCCAGCAGCTTGGTCCCGCAGGAGCAAGAGACCCAGTACTTC. Its translation is CASSLVPQEQETQYF.

This clone has a handful of counts. The same CDR3 arises from other DNA sequences in this sample as well. This rearrangement joins TRBV5-4 to TRBJ2-5; 7 positions match TRBD1. The germline CDR1 and CDR2 sequences are SGHNT and YYREEE (reference sequence). Losses at the gene ends were 4 bases for V and 5 bases for J; bases not matched to a gene: 5. The CDR3 runs 13 residues. As DNA, the CDR3 is TGTGCCAGCAGCCGCGACAGGGATGAGACCCAGTACTTC. This encodes CASSRDRDETQYF.

V usage is TRBV5-6 and J usage is TRBJ2-3, with 7 bases that match TRBD2. Germline CDR1 SGHDT, CDR2 YYEEEE. The CDR3 consists of 14 residues. V trimming: 4 bases; J trimming: 6 bases; junction bases outside the gene matches: 8. CDR3 DNA sequence: TGTGCCAGCAGCCCGTCCGGGCGGGGGGATACGCAGTATTTT. This encodes CASSPSGRGDTQYF.

This clone was seen a handful of times. The rearrangement links TRBV5-1 to TRBJ1-1; D unclear. CDR1 and CDR2 (germline): SGHRS, YFSETQ. The germline V and J ends were trimmed by 4 bases and 10 bases, with 20 bases remaining between them. This CDR3 is 14 amino acids long. CDR3 coding DNA: TGCGCCAGCAGCACCGACCTAGTAACCAAGGGAGCTTTCTTT. The encoded protein is CASSTDLVTKGAFF.

This chain links TRBV27 with TRBJ2-7, with D possibly being TRBD1 (6 bases). Germline V gene sequence: CDR1 MNHEY, CDR2 SMNVEV (reference sequence). V was shortened by 6 bases and J by 2 bases, with 20 bases between the two germline ends. This CDR3 contains 16 residues. CDR3 nucleotide sequence: TGTGCCAGCAGGTCTACCTCTCAGGGGAACACCTACGAGCAGTACTTC. This sequence encodes CASRSTSQGNTYEQYF.

About this clone itself: At one boundary the junction diverges from the germline segment, which might be a read error. The J gene is TRBJ1-2, the V gene TRBV5-1; 7 bases match TRBD1. The length of the CDR3 is 12 residues. The germline CDR1 and CDR2 sequences are SGHRS and YFSETQ. Written as DNA, the CDR3 is TGCGCCAGCAGCTTGTATTGGGACAGCTTGAACTTC. Its protein product is CASSLYWDSLNF.